Listed here is a single T cell receptor beta chain. Its antigen is currently unknown. Other DNA sequences of this sample code for an identical CDR3. Profiling relied on immunoSEQ multiplex PCR, and the TCRdb table lists in-frame clones only, not all of them. Of about 52,000 clones in the sample, roughly nine tenths were seen once. The entry originates in a study of Tregs in tolerant kidney transplant recipients. This CDR3 is built from 13 residues. Germline V gene lookup returns CDR1 SGDLS and CDR2 YYNGEE. Between the trimmed V and J ends, which lost 2 bases and 0 bases, there was a span of 6 bases. The nonmyeloablative bone marrow transplants came from related graft donors, with transient mixed chimerism. Study-wide results and limits: Some patients' samples used different primers over time, so nucleotide sequences weren't comparable. Biological reproducibility was not directly addressed, but technical replication error appeared minimal.

The sequence came from a human patient who received a combined kidney and bone marrow transplant. Some T cells may be the graft donor's. Sequenced here: CD8+ T cells from blood (PBMCs), sampled 24 months after the transplant. This chain uses TRBV9 with TRBJ2-7; a weak D match, TRBD1 (5 bases). Here the CDR3 reads CASSVDSSYEQYF. The CDR3 DNA follows: TGTGCCAGCAGCGTCGACAGCTCCTACGAGCAGTACTTC.